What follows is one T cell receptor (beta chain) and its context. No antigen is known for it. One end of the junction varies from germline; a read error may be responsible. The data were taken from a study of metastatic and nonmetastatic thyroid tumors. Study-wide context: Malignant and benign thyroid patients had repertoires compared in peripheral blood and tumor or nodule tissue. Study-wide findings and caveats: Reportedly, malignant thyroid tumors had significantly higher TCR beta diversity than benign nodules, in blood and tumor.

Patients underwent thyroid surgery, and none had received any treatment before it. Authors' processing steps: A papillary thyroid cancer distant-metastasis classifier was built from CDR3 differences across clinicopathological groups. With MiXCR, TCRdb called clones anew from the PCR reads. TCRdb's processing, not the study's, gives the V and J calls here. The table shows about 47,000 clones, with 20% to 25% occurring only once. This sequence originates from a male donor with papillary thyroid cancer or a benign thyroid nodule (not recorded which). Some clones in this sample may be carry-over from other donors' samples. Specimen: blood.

The CDR3 DNA is TGTGCCATCAGTCTGGGGGAATTGGGCGAGCAGTACTTC. It specifies CAISLGELGEQYF. The chain employs TRBV27 and TRBJ2-7; TRBD1 or TRBD2 may be the D gene (5 bases each). The germline V gene encodes CDR1 MNHEY and CDR2 SMNVEV (reference sequence). This CDR3 is built from 13 residues.